Included here is one T cell receptor (beta chain) sequence, with context. This sample is part of a study of cytomegalovirus exposure and HLA in healthy donors. Primers included in the PCR were 60 Vbeta and 13 Jbeta primers. Sequencing was performed with immunoSEQ multiplex PCR; in TCRdb, only in-frame clones are kept and a portion is missing. The sample shows approximately 280,000 clones, about 90% of them seen only once. The V segment lost 0 bases and the J segment 1 base; nucleotides outside the gene matches: 0. The CDR3 spans 15 residues. Per germline, CDR1 SGHRS and CDR2 YFSETQ. The chain links TRBV5-1 to TRBJ1-5, with 8 bases fitting TRBD1. The clonotype was recovered from a young woman in good health and CMV-seronegative. The material sequenced was PBMCs. CDR3: CASSLDRGSNQPQHF. The CDR3 coding sequence is TGCGCCAGCAGCTTGGACAGGGGGAGCAATCAGCCCCAGCATTTT.